This TCR beta chain came from a study of T cell repertoires in cytomegalovirus infection. In this sample, this clonotype turned up once. Its antigen is unidentified. The CDR3 covers 16 residues. The germline CDR1 and CDR2 sequences are MNHEY and SVGAGI. The J segment lost 2 bases and the V segment lost 0 bases, leaving 1 base of the junction unmatched. TCRdb independently ran MiXCR on the reads; one entry per CDR3 protein. This sample yields just under 500,000 distinct CDR3 sequences, of which 33% are seen a single time; around a sixth belongs to the top ten. The clonotype originates from a human donor in good health (CMV status not recorded). Some clones in this sample may be carry-over from other donors' samples. V is TRBV6-5 and J is TRBJ2-1; 10 bases are shared with TRBD1. The sequenced sample was cultured PBMCs, obtained from culture after CMV antigen stimulation. The CDR3 region is CASSYSGQGAYNEQFF. For the CDR3, the DNA is TGTGCCAGCAGTTACTCAGGACAGGGGGCCTACAATGAGCAGTTCTTC.